This T cell receptor beta chain came from a study of PD-L1 blockade in urothelial cancer. Study context: Among blood samples, the median T cell count was some 140,000. General observations from the study: Patients who had durable benefit saw their tumor-associated blood clones expand more at 3 weeks.

Sequencing used immunoSEQ multiplex PCR; TCRdb keeps in-frame clones, though not all of them. The sample has tens of thousands of clones; about 89% are singletons. Regarding time point: peripheral blood 6 weeks after treatment start. The CDR3 length is 14 residues. Germline V gene sequence: CDR1 SGHVS, CDR2 FQNEAQ. Notes on this clone: The antigen remains undetermined. The junction does not match germline at one end; this may be a read error.

This TCR was recovered from a man between 65 and 85 years old with urothelial cancer. The chain recombines TRBV7-8 with TRBJ2-7; 7 nucleotides align to TRBD2. This sample comprised PBMCs, obtained around atezolizumab (anti-PD-L1) treatment. Written as DNA, the CDR3 is TGTGCCAGCAGCTTAGATGGCGGGGACTACGGGCAGTACTTC. Translating it yields CASSLDGGDYGQYF.